The source of this TCR beta chain is a study of regulatory T cells in long-lasting Graves disease. Worth noting for this clonotype: It differs at one base from a far larger clone, so likely a read error.

Documented time point: newly diagnosed GD, antithyroid drugs for less than 3 months. There was RNA extracted from PBMCs, and the TCR library was made from it. Building the TCR beta libraries relied on iRepertoire HTBI primers, and CDR3 regions underwent Arm-PCR. TCRdb re-analysed the multiplex PCR reads in MiXCR, keeping a single row per CDR3 protein. The table shows around 240,000 distinct CDR3 sequences, with 15% to 20% occurring only once. Germline-derived CDR1 and CDR2 are SNHLY and FYNNEI. The CDR3 loop spans 16 amino acids. The data also belong to a second study, concerning T cells in Graves' hyperthyroidism and ophthalmopathy.

The genes are TRBV2 and TRBJ2-3; D unresolved. The J call may be incorrect, as the DNA end agrees better with TRBJ2-7. Sequenced here: peripheral blood mononuclear cells (PBMCs), sampled at new diagnosis, from a patient treated with antithyroid drugs. The TCR comes from a woman in her 30s with Graves disease. The CDR3: CASSQRSGLLSYEQYF. The CDR3 coding sequence is TGTGCCAGCAGCCAAAGGTCAGGCCTTTTGTCCTACGAGCAGTACTTC.